What follows is one TCR beta chain and its context. Its cognate antigen is unknown. The sample originates from a study of blood T cells in healthy people across ages. Study-level results: Naive T cell percentage showed a strong correlation with TCR beta diversity.

The authors drew around 11 milliliters of peripheral blood from each donor. Every sample yielded at least 6 million isolated PBMCs. The authors ran a second PCR of 7 to 11 cycles using a sample-barcoded 5' primer and a J-beta primer mix. Researchers report that each sample yielded at least 3 million CDR3-containing paired-end reads. TCRdb recomputed calls from the 5' RACE reads with MiXCR, one row per CDR3 protein. Of 850,000 to 950,000 distinct CDR3 sequences listed, under 35% are singletons. This CDR3 region has 12 residues. Germline V CDR1 and CDR2: SNHLY, FYNNEI. Trimming cost V 3 bases and J 5 bases, with 7 bases left between them.

The material sequenced was blood. The V call is TRBV2, the J call TRBJ1-2; D is ambiguous. The receptor was isolated from a woman older than 75 in good health. CDR3 nucleotides: TGTGCCAGCAGTGACGGATTTTATGGCTACACCTTC. Amino acids: CASSDGFYGYTF. The whole variable domain, remainder taken from reference TRBV2 and TRBJ1-2, is EPEVTQTPSHQVTQMGQEVILRCVPISNHLYFYWYRQILGQKVEFLVSFYNNEISEKSEIFDDQFSVERPDGSNFTLKIRSTKLEDSAMYFCASSDGFYGYTFGSGTRLTVV.